This T cell receptor (beta chain) was found in a study of PD-1 blockade in classical Hodgkin lymphoma. The table came from immunoSEQ multiplex PCR; TCRdb's copy has only in-frame clones and leaves some out. The sample has about 47,000 clones, approximately 80% seen once. With respect to this clone: Its antigen remains unidentified.

The CDR3 extends over 15 amino acids. V was cut by 0 bases and J by 5 bases, with 14 bases left in between. Germline lookup yields CDR1 SGDLS and CDR2 YYNGEE. Study-wide results and limits: At C4D1, TCR diversity had climbed significantly for CD4+ cells, though not for CD8+ cells. Sources of repertoire differences remain undefined, possibly disease activity or prior therapy.

Described time point: cycle 4 day 1 (C4D1), after less than 7 weeks of nivolumab. Every single patient, without exception, relapsed after autologous stem cell transplantation, and brentuximab vedotin exposure varied. Here the sequenced sample was peripheral blood mononuclear cells (PBMCs), taken before the fourth cycle of nivolumab. The receptor comes from a human donor with classical Hodgkin lymphoma. This chain uses TRBV9 with TRBJ2-5; D gene ambiguous. CDR3 amino acids: CASSVGGRLGETQYF. CDR3 coding DNA: TGTGCCAGCAGCGTAGGGGGTCGCCTGGGGGAGACCCAGTACTTC.